Listed below are T cell receptor beta chains from one sample, sequenced in a study of T-cell reconstitution after alpha-beta-depleted transplantation in children. Using its own MiXCR run on the PCR reads, TCRdb lists one record per CDR3 protein. Counted here are some 500,000 distinct CDR3 sequences, approximately 20% occurring once; the ten biggest clones make up approximately 3%. The sample in question was PBMCs from the stem cell graft donor, obtained from the stem cell graft. These receptors were taken from a human donor who donated a stem cell graft to a child with acute lymphoblastic leukemia. Both conserved end residues are part of each CDR3. The D gene is left open where the match is weak. Not every row has a clone size; where given, it reads once, few, many or a size class.

abundance	v_gene	d_gene	j_gene	CDR3aa	CDR3nt
NA	TRBV7-9	TRBD1	TRBJ2-5	CASSSLGTGFPETQYF	TGTGCCAGCAGCTCCCTTGGGACAGGGTTCCCAGAGACCCAGTACTTC
NA	TRBV14	TRBD1	TRBJ2-1	CASSQALRQGYNEQFF	TGTGCCAGCAGCCAAGCCTTGCGACAGGGGTACAATGAGCAGTTCTTC
few	TRBV15	NA	TRBJ2-7	CATSRSTGIDNEQYF	TGTGCCACCAGCAGGAGTACCGGGATAGACAACGAGCAGTACTTC
few	TRBV6-2/TRBV6-3	TRBD1	TRBJ2-1	CASSYPGQGSYNEQFF	TGTGCCAGCAGTTACCCGGGACAGGGCTCCTACAATGAGCAGTTCTTC
NA	TRBV29-1	NA	TRBJ1-1	CSVMANPEAFF	TGCAGCGTTATGGCCAACCCTGAAGCTTTCTTT
NA	TRBV6-1	NA	TRBJ2-1	CASSENPYFYEQFF	TGTGCCAGCAGTGAAAATCCATATTTCTATGAGCAGTTCTTC
NA	TRBV3-1	TRBD2	TRBJ2-7	CASSPLFGSGRAGEQYF	TGTGCCAGCAGCCCCCTCTTTGGTAGCGGGCGGGCAGGCGAGCAGTACTTC
few	TRBV27	TRBD1	TRBJ1-2	CASSLGDRAKFYYGYTF	TGTGCCAGCAGTTTAGGGGACAGGGCTAAATTCTACTATGGCTACACCTTC
NA	TRBV24-1	TRBD2	TRBJ2-7	CAIGGGSYEQYF	TGTGCCATCGGGGGGGGATCCTACGAGCAGTACTTC
NA	TRBV29-1	NA	TRBJ2-2	CSVESGAWNTGELFF	TGCAGCGTTGAATCCGGGGCCTGGAACACCGGGGAGCTGTTTTTT
few	TRBV12-3/TRBV12-4	TRBD1	TRBJ1-3	CASSSITGGPGNTIYF	TGTGCCAGCAGCTCCATTACAGGGGGCCCTGGAAACACCATATATTTT
many	TRBV5-1	TRBD1	TRBJ1-1	CASSITGVATEAFF	TGCGCCAGCAGCATCACAGGGGTTGCCACTGAAGCTTTCTTT
NA	TRBV5-1	NA	TRBJ2-5	CASSFALFRMETQYF	TGCGCCAGCAGCTTTGCACTATTTAGGATGGAGACCCAGTACTTC
NA	TRBV3-1	NA	TRBJ2-1	CASSLPTYSLNNEQFF	TGTGCCAGCAGTCTCCCCACGTACTCCCTCAACAATGAGCAGTTCTTC
few	TRBV6-1	NA	TRBJ1-1	CASTLQGGNTEAFF	TGTGCCAGCACCCTCCAGGGTGGGAACACTGAAGCTTTCTTT
NA	TRBV2	NA	TRBJ2-1	CASTQAQLTYNEQFF	TGTGCCAGCACTCAAGCTCAGCTAACCTACAATGAGCAGTTCTTC
few	TRBV4-1	TRBD1	TRBJ2-5	CASSQDGGQIIGIQETQYF	TGCGCCAGCAGCCAAGATGGGGGACAGATTATCGGGATCCAAGAGACCCAGTACTTC
many	TRBV27	NA	TRBJ2-7	CASSLKGGGLSYEQYF	TGTGCCAGCAGTTTAAAGGGAGGGGGACTGTCCTACGAGCAGTACTTC
NA	TRBV7-2	NA	TRBJ1-4	CASSLDIYNEKLFF	TGTGCCAGCAGTTTGGACATCTATAATGAAAAACTGTTTTTT
NA	TRBV6-2/TRBV6-3	NA	TRBJ1-2	CASSYQGLYDNYGYTF	TGTGCCAGCAGTTACCAGGGACTGTATGATAACTATGGCTACACCTTC
few	TRBV5-5	TRBD1	TRBJ2-1	CASSLDRGFTYNEQFF	TGTGCCAGCAGCTTGGACAGGGGGTTTACCTACAATGAGCAGTTCTTC
NA	TRBV12-3/TRBV12-4	TRBD2	TRBJ2-5	CASSLVRTSGREETQYF	TGTGCCAGCAGTTTAGTTCGGACTAGCGGGAGGGAAGAGACCCAGTACTTC
NA	TRBV12-3/TRBV12-4	TRBD2	TRBJ2-1	CASSPRTSGSSDEQFF	TGTGCCAGCAGCCCACGGACTAGCGGGAGCAGCGATGAGCAGTTCTTC
once	TRBV20-1	NA	TRBJ1-4	CSATGARPNEKLFF	TGCAGTGCTACCGGGGCCCGGCCGAATGAAAAACTGTTTTTT
NA	TRBV15	NA	TRBJ2-3	CATSRGYTDTQYF	TGTGCCACCAGCAGAGGATATACAGATACGCAGTATTTT
few	TRBV5-1	TRBD1	TRBJ1-1	CASSRQGVGTEAFF	TGCGCCAGCAGCAGACAGGGGGTGGGGACTGAAGCTTTCTTT
few	TRBV7-2	TRBD2	TRBJ2-2	CASSLSGRASGELFF	TGTGCCAGCAGCTTAAGCGGGAGGGCCTCCGGGGAGCTGTTTTTT
few	TRBV6-1	NA	TRBJ2-3	CASKGPGPDTQYF	TGTGCCAGCAAGGGGCCAGGGCCAGATACGCAGTATTTT
NA	TRBV4-2	NA	TRBJ2-6	CASSHDTGANVLTF	TGTGCCAGCAGCCATGACACTGGGGCCAACGTCCTGACTTTC
few	TRBV6-1	NA	TRBJ2-3	CATRDYTQYF	TGTGCCACCCGGGACTATACGCAGTATTTT
NA	TRBV4-1	TRBD1	TRBJ1-2	CASSQAQGALGYGYTF	TGCGCCAGCAGCCAAGCACAGGGGGCGCTTGGCTATGGCTACACCTTC
few	TRBV11-1	TRBD1	TRBJ2-6	CASSLRDRVVSGANVLTF	TGTGCCAGCAGCCTCCGGGACAGGGTAGTCTCTGGGGCCAACGTCCTGACTTTC
few	TRBV5-1	TRBD2	TRBJ2-7	CASSLVGTSFYEQYF	TGCGCCAGCAGCTTGGTCGGGACTAGTTTTTACGAGCAGTACTTC
NA	TRBV11-1	TRBD2	TRBJ2-1	CASRADWRGSRRREGYNEQFF	TGTGCCAGCCGAGCGGACTGGAGGGGAAGTAGGCGGCGGGAGGGCTACAATGAGCAGTTCTTC
NA	TRBV20-1	TRBD2	TRBJ2-3	CSARGGLAGTDTQYF	TGCAGTGCTAGAGGCGGACTAGCGGGCACAGATACGCAGTATTTT
NA	TRBV29-1	TRBD2	TRBJ2-7	CSVERGRATGEQYF	TGCAGCGTTGAGCGGGGGAGGGCGACGGGCGAGCAGTACTTC
few	TRBV18	TRBD1	TRBJ2-2	CASSRQGANTGELFF	TGTGCCAGCTCCCGACAGGGGGCGAACACCGGGGAGCTGTTTTTT
NA	TRBV15	NA	TRBJ2-1	CATSVRESPVNEQFF	TGTGCCACCAGCGTACGGGAGTCCCCCGTCAATGAGCAGTTCTTC
few	TRBV5-1	NA	TRBJ2-7	CASSLKGESSYEQYF	TGCGCCAGCAGCTTGAAGGGGGAAAGCTCCTACGAGCAGTACTTC
NA	TRBV7-9	NA	TRBJ1-5	CASSLSGTPDQPQHF	TGTGCCAGCAGCTTGTCCGGGACCCCGGATCAGCCCCAGCATTTT
NA	TRBV20-1	NA	TRBJ1-5	CSARAWAQPQHF	TGCAGTGCTAGAGCCTGGGCACAGCCCCAGCATTTT
once	TRBV11-2	NA	TRBJ2-7	CASSADYSAYEQYF	TGTGCCAGCAGCGCCGACTATTCAGCCTACGAGCAGTACTTC
NA	TRBV11-2	TRBD2	TRBJ2-3	CASSQIVREGRTDTQYF	TGTGCCAGCAGCCAAATTGTACGGGAGGGCCGGACAGATACGCAGTATTTT
NA	TRBV4-1	NA	TRBJ2-7	CASSQTSSYEQYF	TGCGCCAGCAGCCAAACTAGCTCCTACGAGCAGTACTTC
few	TRBV5-1	TRBD1	TRBJ1-6	CASSIGQGGSPLHF	TGCGCCAGCAGCATCGGACAGGGGGGTTCACCCCTCCACTTT
few	TRBV29-1	NA	TRBJ2-7	CSVEDRATPYEQYF	TGCAGCGTTGAAGATCGTGCGACACCCTACGAGCAGTACTTC
NA	TRBV19	TRBD2	TRBJ2-1	CASSITPGGGYNEQFF	TGTGCCAGTAGTATCACACCTGGCGGGGGTTACAATGAGCAGTTCTTC